The 11 T cell receptor beta chains below come from one sample, sequenced in a study of beta chain features in type 1 diabetes. Reverse transcription of all isolated RNA meant that expressed TCRB transcripts were sequenced. Clones were sequenced by immunoSEQ multiplex PCR, and TCRdb holds only the in-frame ones, with some missing. The profile covers about 150,000 clones, with about 8.1% appearing a single time and about 0.6% taken by the ten largest. Source material: central memory CD4+ T cells from blood. These receptors all come from a man younger than 30 in good health.

The chain couples TRBV28 to TRBJ2-2; possible D gene TRBD1, 6 bases. Germline CDR1 is MDHEN and CDR2 is SYDVKM. Between the trimmed V and J ends, which lost 2 bases and 7 bases, there was a span of 11 bases. This CDR3 has 14 residues. CDR3 sequence (DNA): TGTGCCAGCAGTTTACGGACAGCAGGCGGGGAGCTGTTTTTT. Its protein product is CASSLRTAGGELFF.

This chain links TRBV6-5 with TRBJ1-2; TRBD1 might be the D (6 bases). Germline CDR1 and CDR2: MNHEY and SVGAGI. The CDR3 has 14 residues. V lost 6 bases, J lost 8 bases, and 19 bases lay in between. The CDR3 DNA follows: TGTGCCAGCAGGAGCCTTGACAGGCCGGGAGGCTACACCTTC. Its protein product is CASRSLDRPGGYTF.

This clone was seen a handful of times. This chain connects TRBV18 to TRBJ1-5, with D possibly matching TRBD1 (5 bases). V was clipped by 0 bases and J by 6 bases, with 12 bases between them. CDR3 length equals 15 residues. Germline loops: CDR1 KGHSH, CDR2 LQKENI. The CDR3 here is CASSPPWGGSQPQHF. The DNA of the CDR3 is TGTGCCAGCTCACCACCGTGGGGGGGGAGTCAGCCCCAGCATTTT.

This clone has more than one count but fewer than ten. CDR3 region: CASRGWAGEQFF. The DNA of the CDR3 is TGTGCCAGCAGGGGGTGGGCGGGTGAGCAGTTCTTC. The V gene is TRBV6-5, the J gene TRBJ2-1, with D maybe TRBD2 (5 bases). CDR3 length: 12 residues. V was cut by 6 bases and J by 9 bases, with 12 bases left in between. CDR1 MNHEY and CDR2 SVGAGI come from the germline V gene.

V and J are TRBV6-5 and TRBJ2-3; D perhaps matches TRBD2 (6 bases). The length of the CDR3 is 13 residues. Germline loops: CDR1 MNHEY, CDR2 SVGAGI. The V end lost 7 bases, the J end lost 1 base, and 9 bases lay between the germline ends. The CDR3 region is CASTPGGTDTQYF. DNA for the CDR3: TGTGCCAGCACTCCGGGGGGCACAGATACGCAGTATTTT.

A few counts support this clone. V gene TRBV14 combines with J gene TRBJ1-2, with 7 bases fitting TRBD1. V dropped 5 bases and J dropped 2; count of bases not matched to a gene: 11. CDR1 is SGHDN, CDR2 FVKESK, per germline. This CDR3 is built from 16 residues. CDR3 in amino acids: CASSTRLPGGNYGYTF. The DNA of the CDR3 is TGTGCCAGCAGCACAAGGTTACCAGGGGGAAACTATGGCTACACCTTC.

This clone has a handful of counts. The V gene is TRBV7-2, the J gene TRBJ1-1; 12 bases agree with TRBD1. The germline V gene has CDR1 SGHTA and CDR2 FQGNSA. This CDR3 spans 17 amino acids. After removal of 7 bases from V and 5 bases from J, the junction contained 14 bases not matched to a gene. CDR3 loop: CASTAGQGARLGTEAFF. The CDR3 DNA is TGTGCCAGCACCGCGGGACAGGGGGCGCGTCTCGGGACTGAAGCTTTCTTT.

This clone was counted once. The chain carries TRBV2 and TRBJ1-1, with TRBD1 as a possible D gene (6 bases). The CDR3 loop spans 14 amino acids. V dropped 5 bases and J dropped 3 bases, with 13 bases sitting between them. CDR1 SNHLY and CDR2 FYNNEI come from the germline V gene. The chain's CDR3 is CASSPQGLDTEAFF. CDR3 sequence (DNA): TGTGCCAGCAGTCCACAGGGCTTGGACACTGAAGCTTTCTTT.

The V and J genes are TRBV4-1 and TRBJ1-5; possibly TRBD1 for D (6 bases). Per the germline V gene, CDR1 is MGHRA and CDR2 is YSYEKL. CDR3 length: 15 amino acids. Deletions cut 2 bases from V and 5 bases from J, with 13 bases between. CDR3: CASSQWTVGDQPQHF. The DNA of the CDR3 is TGCGCCAGCAGCCAATGGACAGTGGGAGATCAGCCCCAGCATTTT.

In its sample, this clone was seen many times. J is TRBJ1-6 and V is TRBV7-9; D is possibly TRBD1 (5 bases). V was cut by 5 bases and J by 7 bases, with 12 bases left in between. CDR1 is SEHNR and CDR2 is FQNEAQ in the germline V gene (reference sequence). The CDR3 is made up of 14 amino acids. The CDR3 bases are TGTGCCAGCAGCCACCAGGGTCGGAATTCACCCCTCCACTTT. Its translation: CASSHQGRNSPLHF.

This clone was picked up a small number of times. Here the CDR3 reads CSVSDTYTEAFF. The CDR3 DNA follows: TGCAGCGTTTCGGACACCTACACTGAAGCTTTCTTT. V gene TRBV29-1 combines with J gene TRBJ1-1, with TRBD1 as a possible D gene (5 bases). Germline CDR1 reads SQVTM; CDR2 reads ANQGSEA. V lost 5 bases and J lost 3, with 10 bases in between. There are 12 residues in the CDR3.